The entry that follows covers one T cell receptor (beta chain) sequence. Its antigen is not yet known. Per-nucleotide qualities are absent, and no much larger clonotype sits a single base away. RNA was extracted using the RNeasy kit, and about 0.45 to 1 ug of the RNA was reverse transcribed with random hexamers. TCR beta CDR3 regions were amplified with the immunoSEQ multiplex PCR assay covering 54 Vbeta and 13 Jbeta segments. Bias from PCR amplification was corrected by using a synthetic template baseline for primer optimization and for computational correction. Per the authors' processing: Reads were annotated to V, D and J genes according to IMGT and were analyzed with immunoSEQ Analyzer, with only productive sequences retained. Clonality was computed as one minus Shannon entropy normalized by log2 of the number of productive unique sequences. For each patient and control, public and private clones were evaluated among the 100 most prevalent clones. Susac-specific clones were defined as absent from healthy and MS cohorts, 800 to 1,200 published viral clones and other ImmuneACCESS disease sequences. TCRdb reran the public reads through fastp at Q25 and MiXCR, keeping productive beta chains. CDR3 protein sequences are deduplicated, and each keeps its most common genes and DNA. The V and J calls and clone size are TCRdb's, not the authors'. A total of under 200,000 distinct CDR3 sequences appear in this sample, 95% of them only once. The ten biggest clones cover roughly 0.093% of the sample.

Peripheral blood CD8+ and CD4+ T cells from healthy donors, Susac syndrome patients and multiple sclerosis patients were profiled by high-throughput TCR beta sequencing. Susac syndrome patients met recently defined diagnostic criteria for definite or probable disease. CD8+ TEMRA cells were enriched by FACS, while bulk CD8+ and CD4+ T cells were purified by magnetic negative isolation. Blood was drawn into EDTA tubes, processed within 24 hours, and PBMCs were isolated by density gradient centrifugation. PBMCs intended for TCR sequencing were cryopreserved in liquid nitrogen and were subsequently thawed in a 37 degrees C water bath. A purity of at least 90% was achieved for sorted or isolated CD4+, CD8+ and CD8+ TEMRA cells. According to the germline V gene, CDR1 reads SNHLY and CDR2 reads FYNNEI. Trimming takes 7 bases from V and 2 bases from J, and the germline ends sit 12 bases apart. Taken from cysteine to phenylalanine, the CDR3 has 13 residues. Only CDR3 DNA is held: 39 bases, read in frame from base 1.

The sample is drawn from a study of CD8 T cells in Susac syndrome (dated by TCRdb to the late 2010s). About the study as a whole: Among the sequenced Susac syndrome patients, over five had clinically active disease and eight were in clinical remission. Susac syndrome patients were therapy-naive, on corticosteroids (some also receiving IVIg), or on IVIg alone at blood withdrawal. The study used repertoire sequencing to test whether antigen drove CD8+ T cell activation and differentiation in Susac syndrome. What the work shows at the level of the full study, not this receptor alone: The CD4+ T cell repertoire of patients with Susac syndrome showed no detectable clonal expansion. The TCR sequencing and HLA analysis was acknowledged to have included a relatively small number of individuals.

The sequence links TRBV2 to TRBJ2-7; the D region possibly corresponds to TRBD1 (6 bases align). Sequencing was done on a sample of CD4+ T cells from PBMCs. The sequence derives from a human donor with Susac syndrome. In nucleotides, the sequence is TGTGCCAGCAAGCGACAGGATGCCTACGAGCAGTACTTC. This translates into CASKRQDAYEQYF.